These 6 T cell receptor beta chains were sequenced from one sample in a study of beta chain features in type 1 diabetes. Reverse transcription of all isolated RNA meant that expressed TCRB transcripts were sequenced. TCRdb keeps only in-frame clones here, not all; method: immunoSEQ multiplex PCR. The sample lists some 900,000 clones, under 20% seen once, with about 0.02% in the top ten. Sequenced input: naive CD4+ T cells from blood. All receptors derive from a woman aged 18 to 35 in good health.

V is TRBV9 and J is TRBJ1-2, with 7 bases matching TRBD1. Trimming removed 2 bases from V and 2 bases from J; junction bases left unmatched: 3. Looked up from germline, CDR1 is SGDLS and CDR2 is YYNGEE. The CDR3 is 14 residues long. The CDR3 DNA is TGTGCCAGCAGCGTGACAGGGACGAACTATGGCTACACCTTC. It is translated as CASSVTGTNYGYTF.

This rearrangement joins TRBV29-1 to TRBJ2-1; 8 bases align to TRBD1. This CDR3 contains 15 residues. J gave up 5 bases and V 1 base, and 7 bases lay outside the gene matches. CDR1 and CDR2 from the germline V gene are SQVTM and ANQGSEA. CDR3 bases: TGCAGCGTTGAAGTACAGGACAGGGACCACAATGAGCAGTTCTTC. Protein product: CSVEVQDRDHNEQFF.

The chain joins TRBV2 to TRBJ2-3; D tentatively fits TRBD1 or TRBD2 (5 bases each). The CDR3 has 15 residues. V lost 6 bases and J lost 4, with 17 bases in between. CDR1 is SNHLY and CDR2 is FYNNEI in the germline V gene. The CDR3 spells CASSGDVRGADTQYF. CDR3 coding DNA: TGTGCCAGCAGCGGGGACGTCCGGGGCGCAGATACGCAGTATTTT.

This clone was detected only a few times. The CDR3 reads CASSSGREQYF. In DNA, the CDR3 is TGTGCCAGCAGCTCGGGGAGGGAGCAGTACTTC. The chain combines TRBV7-3 with TRBJ2-7; possible D gene TRBD2, 6 bases. Germline CDR1 and CDR2: SGHTA and FQGTGA. Trimming shortened V by 4 bases and J by 7 bases, and 8 bases separated the two germline ends. The CDR3 totals 11 residues.

This chain connects TRBV4-1 to TRBJ1-2, with D tentatively TRBD1 (5 bases). The CDR3 covers 13 residues. Between the trimmed V and J ends, which lost 3 bases and 5 bases, there was a span of 10 bases. The V gene's germline CDR1 is MGHRA and CDR2 YSYEKL. The CDR3, as DNA: TGCGCCAGCAGCCAGACAGAGTGGTATGGCTACACCTTC. It encodes CASSQTEWYGYTF.

This clone was counted only a few times. This sequence joins TRBV27 and TRBJ2-2; no definite D call. The CDR3 totals 16 residues. Germline assignment: CDR1 MNHEY and CDR2 SMNVEV (reference sequence). Trimming cost V 2 bases and J 2 bases, with 12 bases left between them. Here the CDR3 DNA reads TGTGCCAGCAGTTTAGTCGGAAGCTCAAACACCGGGGAGCTGTTTTTT. It yields the protein CASSLVGSSNTGELFF.